A selection of T cell receptor beta chains follows, all from one sample in a study of blood T cell repertoires in COVID-19. Only in-frame clones appear in the TCRdb table, and some are missing; sequencing was by immunoSEQ multiplex PCR. The repertoire consists of 200,000 to 300,000 clones, with around nine tenths occurring once and the leading ten covering less than 3%. The material sequenced was PBMCs or T cells enriched from blood (not recorded which). These receptors were collected from a woman younger than 30 who had recovered from COVID-19. Both conserved end residues are part of each CDR3. Each record gives: D gene, V gene, J gene, clone size, CDR3 protein, CDR3 DNA. A D gene is named only where the DNA matches it firmly. Size is stated for part of the rows, as once, few or many counts, or as a class when the clone is expanded.

TRBD1	TRBV12-3/TRBV12-4	TRBJ1-2	.	CASSSRTGGPSTF	TGTGCCAGCAGTTCCCGGACAGGGGGCCCATCCACCTTC
TRBD2	TRBV29-1	TRBJ2-3	.	CSVEGLAGETDTQYF	TGCAGCGTTGAAGGACTAGCGGGGGAAACGGATACGCAGTATTTT
TRBD2	TRBV7-3	TRBJ2-3	.	CASSSQGGATDTQYF	TGTGCCAGCAGCTCCCAGGGAGGGGCGACAGATACGCAGTATTTT
TRBD1	TRBV11-3	TRBJ2-5	.	CASSFSGTGAKTQYF	TGTGCCAGCAGCTTCTCCGGGACAGGGGCTAAGACCCAGTACTTC
TRBD2	TRBV19	TRBJ2-7	.	CASSGPGGEQYF	TGTGCCAGTAGTGGGCCGGGAGGCGAGCAGTACTTC
.	TRBV2	TRBJ2-7	.	CASSEYRGQGSYEQYF	TGTGCCAGCAGTGAATACCGTGGTCAGGGGTCCTACGAGCAGTACTTC
.	TRBV7-2	TRBJ1-6	once	CASSLSWPGRENSPLHF	TGTGCCAGCAGCTTAAGCTGGCCAGGGCGGGAAAATTCACCCCTCCACTTT
TRBD2	TRBV10-3	TRBJ2-7	.	CAIRERLAGGILPYEQYF	TGTGCCATCAGGGAAAGACTAGCGGGAGGTATATTACCCTACGAGCAGTACTTC
TRBD1	TRBV28	TRBJ2-1	.	CASSRPWWVQGDHNEQFF	TGTGCCAGCAGCCGTCCTTGGTGGGTACAGGGGGACCACAATGAGCAGTTCTTC
.	TRBV5-5	TRBJ1-2	.	CASSRIQEFNYGYTF	TGTGCCAGCAGCCGTATTCAGGAATTTAACTATGGCTACACCTTC
.	TRBV7-9	TRBJ2-3	once	CASSRDTDTQYF	TGTGCCAGCAGCCGGGACACAGATACGCAGTATTTT
.	TRBV11-2	TRBJ1-5	.	CASSHGGGQGVRPQHF	TGTGCCAGCAGCCACGGGGGGGGCCAGGGAGTGCGGCCCCAGCATTTT
TRBD2	TRBV25-1	TRBJ2-1	.	CASSSRLASYNEQFF	TGTGCCAGCAGTTCCCGACTAGCTAGCTACAATGAGCAGTTCTTC
TRBD1	TRBV5-3	TRBJ1-2	once	CARSPGTGPHLHQFYGYTF	TGTGCCAGAAGCCCCGGGACAGGGCCCCATCTACACCAATTCTATGGCTACACCTTC
TRBD2	TRBV10-3	TRBJ2-3	.	CAISDVREGPSDTQYF	TGTGCCATCAGTGATGTACGGGAGGGCCCGTCAGATACGCAGTATTTT
.	TRBV6-1	TRBJ1-3	.	CASSEVRSKPGNTIYF	TGTGCCAGCAGTGAAGTCCGGAGCAAGCCTGGAAACACCATATATTTT
.	TRBV6-5	TRBJ1-1	.	CASSSFGNTEAFF	TGTGCCAGCAGTAGTTTCGGGAACACTGAAGCTTTCTTT
TRBD1	TRBV28	TRBJ2-4	.	CASTPTGGEVAKNIQYF	TGTGCCAGCACCCCGACAGGGGGGGAGGTAGCCAAAAACATTCAGTACTTC
TRBD1	TRBV9	TRBJ1-6	few	CASSNQPGQGNSPLHF	TGTGCCAGCAGCAACCAGCCGGGACAGGGAAACTCACCCCTCCACTTT
.	TRBV6-2/TRBV6-3	TRBJ2-7	.	CASSFSPTYEQYF	TGTGCCAGCAGTTTTTCCCCTACCTACGAGCAGTACTTC
.	TRBV5-8	TRBJ2-3	.	CASSLARGRRGSTDTQYF	TGTGCCAGCAGCTTGGCCCGTGGGAGGAGGGGCAGCACAGATACGCAGTATTTT
TRBD1	TRBV2	TRBJ2-7	.	CASRGQNSYEQYF	TGTGCCAGCAGGGGACAGAACTCCTACGAGCAGTACTTC
TRBD1	TRBV3-1/TRBV3-2	TRBJ2-7	.	CASSQENGDRGGGEQYF	TGTGCCAGCAGCCAAGAGAACGGGGACAGGGGCGGCGGCGAGCAGTACTTC
TRBD1	TRBV13	TRBJ2-1	.	CASSSPPPPGQGTYDEQFF	TGTGCCAGCAGCTCCCCGCCGCCGCCGGGACAGGGGACGTACGATGAGCAGTTCTTC
TRBD1	TRBV30	TRBJ2-1	once	CAWTSGQGLHDSYNEQFF	TGTGCCTGGACCTCGGGACAGGGGCTCCATGACTCCTACAATGAGCAGTTCTTC
.	TRBV6-5	TRBJ1-3	.	CASSYSSVSSGNTIYF	TGTGCCAGCAGTTACTCGAGCGTATCCTCTGGAAACACCATATATTTT
.	TRBV28	TRBJ2-4	.	CASSPGVIAKNIQYF	TGTGCCAGCAGCCCGGGGGTTATTGCCAAAAACATTCAGTACTTC
.	TRBV29-1	TRBJ1-1	.	CSARLGATKNTEAFF	TGCAGCGCCCGACTCGGAGCGACTAAGAACACTGAAGCTTTCTTT
.	TRBV29-1	TRBJ2-7	few	CSVVQGGNEQYF	TGCAGCGTTGTCCAGGGAGGTAACGAGCAGTACTTC
TRBD2	TRBV10-3	TRBJ2-1	.	CAISESTSGRASIYNEQFF	TGTGCCATCAGTGAGTCGACTAGCGGGAGGGCATCGATCTACAATGAGCAGTTCTTC
.	TRBV5-1	TRBJ1-2	.	CASSFQGSYYGYTF	TGCGCCAGCAGCTTTCAGGGGTCGTACTATGGCTACACCTTC
TRBD1	TRBV5-4	TRBJ1-6	.	CASSLDRVNSPLHF	TGTGCCAGCAGCCTGGACAGGGTGAACTCACCCCTCCACTTT
TRBD2	TRBV7-9	TRBJ2-3	.	CASSPSRVAGVRDTQYF	TGTGCCAGCAGCCCCTCCCGGGTAGCGGGAGTAAGGGATACGCAGTATTTT
TRBD1	TRBV28	TRBJ1-1	.	CASSLRPGQKEGNTEAFF	TGTGCCAGCAGTTTGAGGCCGGGACAGAAGGAGGGGAACACTGAAGCTTTCTTT
.	TRBV11-2	TRBJ2-3	.	CASSLVLDSTDTQYF	TGTGCCAGCAGCTTGGTGCTAGATTCCACAGATACGCAGTATTTT
TRBD1	TRBV29-1	TRBJ2-6	once	CSVGEGAISGANVLTF	TGCAGCGTTGGCGAGGGGGCTATCTCTGGGGCCAACGTCCTGACTTTC
.	TRBV4-3	TRBJ2-5	.	CASSLEGGETQYF	TGCGCCAGCAGCCTTGAGGGGGGGGAGACCCAGTACTTC
.	TRBV4-1	TRBJ1-1	.	CASSPRAGLATEAFF	TGCGCCAGCAGCCCTCGAGCAGGGTTGGCCACTGAAGCTTTCTTT
.	TRBV19	TRBJ1-3	.	CASSRRGEGSGNTIYF	TGTGCCAGTAGTAGACGCGGGGAGGGTTCTGGAAACACCATATATTTT
.	TRBV30	TRBJ2-3	.	CAWSSGSTDTQYF	TGTGCCTGGAGTTCGGGAAGCACAGATACGCAGTATTTT
TRBD2	TRBV4-3	TRBJ2-1	once	CASSQEPPGEWSGGVDEQFF	TGCGCCAGCAGCCAAGAGCCACCAGGGGAGTGGTCGGGAGGGGTAGATGAGCAGTTCTTC
TRBD2	TRBV7-6	TRBJ2-1	.	CASSPTRLAGQYNEQFF	TGTGCCAGCAGCCCAACACGACTAGCGGGGCAATACAATGAGCAGTTCTTC
TRBD2	TRBV10-3	TRBJ2-3	.	CAISDFGGDTDTQYF	TGTGCCATCAGTGACTTCGGGGGGGACACAGATACGCAGTATTTT
TRBD2	TRBV28	TRBJ2-2	.	CASSTSGSTIGELFF	TGTGCCAGCAGCACTAGCGGGAGTACGATCGGGGAGCTGTTTTTT
TRBD1	TRBV15	TRBJ1-5	.	CATSRRGTGENQPQHF	TGTGCCACCAGCAGACGAGGGACAGGGGAAAATCAGCCCCAGCATTTT
TRBD2	TRBV3-1/TRBV3-2	TRBJ2-3	once	CASSPSGGSTDTQYF	TGTGCCAGCAGCCCGAGCGGGGGAAGCACAGATACGCAGTATTTT